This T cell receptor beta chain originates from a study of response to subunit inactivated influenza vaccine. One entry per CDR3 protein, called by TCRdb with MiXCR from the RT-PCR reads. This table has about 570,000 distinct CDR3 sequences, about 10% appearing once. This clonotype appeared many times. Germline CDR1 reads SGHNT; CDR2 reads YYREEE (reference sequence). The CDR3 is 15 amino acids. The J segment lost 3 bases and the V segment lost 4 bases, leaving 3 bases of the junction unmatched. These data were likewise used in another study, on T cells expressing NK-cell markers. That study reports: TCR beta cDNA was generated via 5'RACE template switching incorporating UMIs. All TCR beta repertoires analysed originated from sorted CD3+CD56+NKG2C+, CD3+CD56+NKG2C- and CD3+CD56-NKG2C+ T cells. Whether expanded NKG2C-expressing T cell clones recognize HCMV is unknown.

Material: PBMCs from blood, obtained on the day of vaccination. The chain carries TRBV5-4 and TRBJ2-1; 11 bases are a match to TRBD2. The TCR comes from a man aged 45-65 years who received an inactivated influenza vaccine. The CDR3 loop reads CASSGTSGGYNEQFF. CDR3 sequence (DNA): TGTGCCAGCAGCGGCACTAGCGGGGGCTACAATGAGCAGTTCTTC.